Below are 25 T cell receptor beta chains sequenced from a single sample in a study of shared clonotypes between healthy human individuals. Sequenced by immunoSEQ multiplex PCR; TCRdb stores in-frame clones only, minus some. The sample shows almost 700,000 clones, roughly nine tenths of them seen only once. The naive CD8 population came from CD45RO-negative cells selected for CCR7, without terminally differentiated effector memory CD45RA+ cells. Sequencing input: naive CD8+ T cells sorted from blood. All receptors come from a man aged 25 to 40 in good health.

The chain couples TRBV19 to TRBJ1-5; 8 bases map to TRBD1. Trimming at V came to 9 bases and at J to 5 bases, leaving 6 bases not matched to a gene. The CDR3 loop spans 13 amino acids. The germline gives CDR1 LNHDA, CDR2 SQIVND (reference sequence). The CDR3 region has the DNA TGTGCCAGACCTGGACAGGGTCATCAGCCCCAGCATTTT. Protein product: CARPGQGHQPQHF.

The chain recombines TRBV6-1 with TRBJ2-1; D is possibly TRBD1 (5 bases). This CDR3 spans 15 amino acids. V lost 2 bases, J lost 3 bases, and 11 bases lay in between. The germline V gene encodes CDR1 MNHNS and CDR2 SASEGT. CDR3 residues: CASSEMETDYNEQFF. The CDR3 region has the DNA TGTGCCAGCAGTGAAATGGAGACAGACTACAATGAGCAGTTCTTC.

V gene TRBV11-2 combines with J gene TRBJ2-3; 8 nucleotides match TRBD2. V was clipped by 1 base and J by 2 bases; unmatched bases: 5. Per the germline V gene, CDR1 is SGHAT and CDR2 is FQNNGV. CDR3 length: 16 residues. The CDR3 loop is CASSLGAGGATDTQYF. As DNA, the CDR3 is TGTGCCAGCAGCTTAGGCGCGGGAGGTGCCACAGATACGCAGTATTTT. Together with reference TRBV11-2 and TRBJ2-3, the CDR3 gives the full variable domain: EAGVAQSPRYKIIEKRQSVAFWCNPISGHATLYWYQQILGQGPKLLIQFQNNGVVDDSQLPKDRFSAERLKGVDSTLKIQPAKLEDSAVYLCASSLGAGGATDTQYFGPGTRLTVL.

This clone was recorded only once. This chain uses TRBV10-3 with TRBJ2-4; D unresolved. Deletions cut 0 bases from V and 0 bases from J, with 15 bases between. This CDR3 comprises 18 residues. Germline CDR1 is ENHRY and CDR2 is SYGVKD. The CDR3 DNA is TGTGCCATCAGTGAGTCGGTTGATACAGCAACAGCCAAAAACATTCAGTACTTC. Translating it yields CAISESVDTATAKNIQYF.

V usage is TRBV7-9 and J usage is TRBJ2-1; D is possibly TRBD2 (7 bases). Germline lookup yields CDR1 SEHNR and CDR2 FQNEAQ (reference sequence). This CDR3 region has 15 residues. The V end was cut by 0 bases, the J end by 9 bases, with 15 bases between. The CDR3 DNA follows: TGTGCCAGCAGCTTAGCGGCGGGGGCAGACTCTGAGCAGTTCTTC. Translated: CASSLAAGADSEQFF.

The genes are TRBV6-5 and TRBJ2-7, with TRBD2 matching over 9 bases. The length of the CDR3 is 14 residues. Trimming removed 6 bases from V and 0 bases from J; junction bases left unmatched: 3. CDR1 and CDR2 from the germline V gene are MNHEY and SVGAGI. The CDR3 sequence: CASRTSGVSYEQYF. CDR3 in DNA: TGTGCCAGCAGGACTAGCGGAGTCTCCTACGAGCAGTACTTC.

The chain carries TRBV27 and TRBJ2-1; D is perhaps TRBD2 (6 bases). V lost 3 bases to trimming and J lost 9 bases, with 15 bases between them. Per the germline V gene, CDR1 is MNHEY and CDR2 is SMNVEV (reference sequence). CDR3 length: 14 amino acids. This chain's CDR3 is CASSLDLPAGEQFF. CDR3 bases: TGTGCCAGCAGTTTGGACCTCCCAGCGGGTGAGCAGTTCTTC.

The rearrangement uses TRBV4-3 and TRBJ2-5; 8 bases are shared with TRBD2. Germline lookup yields CDR1 LGHNA and CDR2 YSLEER. CDR3 length equals 16 residues. V dropped 1 base and J dropped 1; count of bases not matched to a gene: 5. The CDR3 DNA sequence: TGCGCCAGCAGCCAAGCCCTAGGGACTAGCCAAGAGACCCAGTACTTC. Its translation: CASSQALGTSQETQYF.

The gene calls are TRBV5-6 and TRBJ2-7, with a possible D match to TRBD1 (6 bases). The CDR3 sequence is 15 residues long. Trimming took 2 bases from V and 2 from J, leaving 14 bases between them. Germline-derived CDR1 and CDR2 are SGHDT and YYEEEE. The CDR3 loop reads CASSFGQGTPYEQYF. The CDR3, as DNA: TGTGCCAGCAGCTTCGGGCAGGGGACCCCCTACGAGCAGTACTTC.

This chain uses TRBV7-9 with TRBJ2-2; 7 bases align to TRBD2. With V trimmed by 5 bases and J by 3 bases, 6 bases remained unmatched. The germline V gene encodes CDR1 SEHNR and CDR2 FQNEAQ (reference sequence). This CDR3 region has 15 residues. CDR3 sequence: CASSPRDYHTGELFF. DNA of the CDR3: TGTGCCAGCAGCCCCCGGGACTATCACACCGGGGAGCTGTTTTTT.

The chain combines TRBV28 with TRBJ2-7; tentatively, D is TRBD1 or TRBD2 (5 bases each). The CDR3 runs 17 residues. The V end was cut by 1 base, the J end by 5 bases, with 21 bases between. CDR1 is MDHEN, CDR2 SYDVKM, per germline. The CDR3 DNA sequence: TGTGCCAGCAGTTTATTAGCTCTTGGGACCCTACACCACGAGCAGTACTTC. It encodes CASSLLALGTLHHEQYF.

CDR3 sequence: CAWSVGLAGSTDTQYF. The CDR3 bases are TGTGCCTGGAGTGTAGGGCTAGCGGGGAGCACAGATACGCAGTATTTT. The genes are TRBV30 and TRBJ2-3, with 9 positions matching TRBD2. The CDR3 sequence is 16 residues long. After removal of 0 bases from V and 0 bases from J, the junction contained 4 bases not matched to a gene. Germline V gene lookup returns CDR1 GTSNPN and CDR2 SVGIG (reference sequence). Together with reference TRBV30 and TRBJ2-3, the CDR3 gives the full variable domain: SQTIHQWPATLVQPVGSPLSLECTVEGTSNPNLYWYRQAAGRGLQLLFYSVGIGQISSEVPQNLSASRPQDRQFILSSKKLLLSDSGFYLCAWSVGLAGSTDTQYFGPGTRLTVL.

The rearrangement uses TRBV11-2 and TRBJ1-4; 8 bases agree with TRBD1. Germline CDR1 and CDR2: SGHAT and FQNNGV. V lost 2 bases, J lost 7 bases, and 3 bases stayed unmatched. The CDR3 sequence is 14 residues long. Here the CDR3 DNA reads TGTGCCAGCAGCTTACAGGGGGCTGGTGAAAAACTGTTTTTT. This translates into CASSLQGAGEKLFF.

The V gene is TRBV7-2, the J gene TRBJ1-5, with 7 bases lining up with TRBD1. Looked up from germline, CDR1 is SGHTA and CDR2 is FQGNSA. With V trimmed by 5 bases and J by 4 bases, 5 bases remained unmatched. The length of the CDR3 is 14 residues. CDR3 loop: CASSPETGNQPQHF. In DNA form, the CDR3 reads TGTGCCAGCAGCCCAGAGACAGGGAATCAGCCCCAGCATTTT.

CDR3: CASSWTGDKYNEQFF. The DNA of the CDR3 is TGTGCCAGCAGCTGGACAGGGGACAAATACAATGAGCAGTTCTTC. This rearrangement joins TRBV13 to TRBJ2-1, with 9 nucleotides matching TRBD1. The germline V gene has CDR1 PRHDT and CDR2 FYEKMQ (reference sequence). This CDR3 region has 15 residues. The junction had 5 bases not matched to a gene; V was cut back by 4 bases and J by 4 bases. The variable domain in full, completed from reference TRBV13 and TRBJ2-1, reads AAGVIQSPRHLIKEKRETATLKCYPIPRHDTVYWYQQGPGQDPQFLISFYEKMQSDKGSIPDRFSAQQFSDYHSELNMSSLELGDSALYFCASSWTGDKYNEQFFGPGTRLTVL.

The chain recombines TRBV2 with TRBJ2-7; D gene uncertain. CDR3 length: 11 amino acids. Per germline, CDR1 SNHLY and CDR2 FYNNEI. Between the trimmed V and J ends, which lost 9 bases and 0 bases, there was a span of 6 bases. In nucleotides, the CDR3 is TGTGCCAGAGGTAGCTCCTACGAGCAGTACTTC. This gives the protein CARGSSYEQYF.

Only one count was recorded for this clone. The rearrangement uses TRBV13 and TRBJ2-1, with D perhaps assigned TRBD1 or TRBD2 (8 bases each). This CDR3 has 22 residues. Trimming pared 5 bases from V and 0 bases from J, leaving 32 bases between. Germline V gene sequence: CDR1 PRHDT, CDR2 FYEKMQ (reference sequence). In nucleotides, the CDR3 is TGTGCCAGCAGCGATAGGGGGAGGACAGGGACACTAGCGGAGAGCTCCTACAATGAGCAGTTCTTC. It codes for CASSDRGRTGTLAESSYNEQFF.

The V and J genes are TRBV29-1 and TRBJ2-1; 8 positions match TRBD2. V shed 2 bases and J 2 bases; nucleotides not matched to a gene: 5. CDR3 length: 15 amino acids. CDR1 and CDR2 (germline): SQVTM, ANQGSEA. This CDR3 reads CSVEIAGFTYNEQFF. The CDR3 nucleotides are TGCAGCGTTGAAATAGCGGGATTTACCTACAATGAGCAGTTCTTC.

The V call is TRBV7-6, the J call TRBJ2-7, with 8 nucleotides matching TRBD2. J gave up 3 bases and V 1 base, and 5 bases lay outside the gene matches. Germline V gene data show CDR1 as SGHVS and CDR2 as FNYEAQ. The CDR3 covers 15 residues. CDR3 DNA sequence: TGTGCCAGCAGCTTAGAATCTAGCGGGTTCTACGAGCAGTACTTC. It translates to CASSLESSGFYEQYF.

The chain joins TRBV6-6 to TRBJ2-1; maybe TRBD2 (5 bases). The CDR3 consists of 15 residues. The V gene lost 5 bases and the J gene lost 6 bases, with 17 bases spanning the gap. Germline CDR1 MNHNY, CDR2 SVGAGI (reference sequence). The CDR3 bases are TGTGCCAGCAGTATCGGAGCGGCGGAGCCCAATGAGCAGTTCTTC. Amino acids: CASSIGAAEPNEQFF.

This rearrangement joins TRBV7-9 to TRBJ1-1, with TRBD1 as a possible D gene (6 bases). Germline assignment: CDR1 SEHNR and CDR2 FQNEAQ (reference sequence). Trimming removed 4 bases from V and 2 bases from J, with 11 bases in between. The CDR3 covers 14 residues. Here the CDR3 reads CASSYTQGNTEAFF. CDR3 sequence (DNA): TGTGCCAGCAGCTATACACAGGGTAACACTGAAGCTTTCTTT.

The chain links TRBV5-4 to TRBJ2-1, with a tentative D call TRBD1 (6 bases). Germline CDR1 SGHNT, CDR2 YYREEE (reference sequence). Trimming shortened V by 0 bases and J by 0 bases, and 16 bases separated the two germline ends. There are 18 residues in the CDR3. The CDR3 nucleotides read TGTGCCAGCAGCTTGGCGACCCTGACAGGCTACTCCTACAATGAGCAGTTCTTC. Translating it yields CASSLATLTGYSYNEQFF.

The V gene is TRBV29-1, the J gene TRBJ2-3, with D tentatively TRBD1 or TRBD2 (5 bases each). Looked up from germline, CDR1 is SQVTM and CDR2 is ANQGSEA. CDR3 length equals 12 residues. V was shortened by 5 bases and J by 1 base, with 7 bases between the two germline ends. The CDR3 reads CSVRDGTDTQYF. DNA for the CDR3: TGCAGCGTTAGGGACGGCACAGATACGCAGTATTTT.

The chain uses TRBV2 and TRBJ2-7; D gene unclear. The CDR3 contains 13 residues. Trimming removed 8 bases from V and 3 bases from J, with 14 bases in between. Germline CDR1 SNHLY, CDR2 FYNNEI. The CDR3 is CASGPGFGYEQYF. CDR3 coding DNA: TGTGCCAGCGGACCGGGCTTCGGCTACGAGCAGTACTTC. The full variable domain, completed using reference TRBV2 and TRBJ2-7, is EPEVTQTPSHQVTQMGQEVILRCVPISNHLYFYWYRQILGQKVEFLVSFYNNEISEKSEIFDDQFSVERPDGSNFTLKIRSTKLEDSAMYFCASGPGFGYEQYFGPGTRLTVT.

This chain links TRBV6-6 with TRBJ2-7, with 7 positions matching TRBD1. CDR3 length: 16 residues. Per the germline V gene, CDR1 is MNHNY and CDR2 is SVGAGI (reference sequence). Germline trimming cut 2 bases from V and 3 bases from J; bases unmatched to any gene: 10. For the CDR3, the DNA is TGTGCCAGCAGTTACGCGCCCGGGACAGTCCTCTACGAGCAGTACTTC. It yields the protein CASSYAPGTVLYEQYF.